One sample yielded the 5 T cell receptor beta chains listed below, sequenced in a study of T-cell memory formation after mild COVID-19. In TCRdb, the 5' RACE reads were re-called with MiXCR into one record per CDR3 protein. The table includes approximately 250,000 distinct CDR3 sequences, 15% to 20% detected once. Sequencing was performed on PBMCs or a T cell subset sorted from them (not recorded which). The source is a man aged 18-30 years who had mild COVID-19 (a few samples of this study predate the infection). Cell type and time point are not known.

The rearrangement uses TRBV20-1 and TRBJ1-2; D is unresolved. The germline V gene encodes CDR1 DFQATT and CDR2 SNEGSKA (reference sequence). The CDR3 covers 15 residues. V was trimmed by 0 bases and J by 2 bases, leaving 13 bases between them. DNA for the CDR3: TGCAGTGCTAGAGATCAAGGGCGGGGAAACTATGGCTACACCTTC. Translating it yields CSARDQGRGNYGYTF.

This clonotype was picked up a small number of times. J is TRBJ2-5 and V is TRBV5-1; D perhaps matches TRBD2 (5 bases). Per germline, CDR1 SGHRS and CDR2 YFSETQ. The length of the CDR3 is 15 residues. V was clipped by 5 bases and J by 0 bases, with 14 bases between them. The CDR3 region is CASSFFGLNQETQYF. CDR3 nucleotide sequence: TGCGCCAGCAGTTTCTTCGGACTCAACCAAGAGACCCAGTACTTC. The full variable domain, completed using reference TRBV5-1 and TRBJ2-5, is KAGVTQTPRYLIKTRGQQVTLSCSPISGHRSVSWYQQTPGQGLQFLFEYFSETQRNKGNFPGRFSGRQFSNSRSEMNVSTLELGDSALYLCASSFFGLNQETQYFGPGTRLLVL.

The table lists this clonotype with a few counts. V gene TRBV6-4 combines with J gene TRBJ2-3; 8 bases fit TRBD2. Germline V gene sequence: CDR1 MRHNA, CDR2 SNTAGT. V trimming: 3 bases; J trimming: 0 bases; junction bases outside the gene matches: 5. The CDR3 spans 16 residues. The CDR3 sequence: CASSEKRGSSTDTQYF. The CDR3 region has the DNA TGTGCCAGCAGTGAGAAGCGGGGGTCTAGCACAGATACGCAGTATTTT.

There are many counts of this clonotype. The chain's CDR3 is CASSLTSGAFTDTQYF. As DNA, the CDR3 is TGCGCCAGCAGCTTGACTAGCGGGGCCTTCACAGATACGCAGTATTTT. The chain links TRBV5-1 to TRBJ2-3, with 10 bases matching TRBD2. Per the germline V gene, CDR1 is SGHRS and CDR2 is YFSETQ. The CDR3 consists of 16 residues. The junction had 4 bases not matched to a gene; V was cut back by 1 base and J by 2 bases.

This chain connects TRBV28 to TRBJ2-7, with 8 bases identical to TRBD1. The germline V gene encodes CDR1 MDHEN and CDR2 SYDVKM. V lost 3 bases to trimming and J lost 3 bases; unmatched junction nucleotides: 19. This CDR3 region has 19 residues. The CDR3 here is CASSLVLDRATSYNYEQYF. CDR3 in DNA: TGTGCCAGCAGTTTGGTTTTGGACAGGGCCACCAGCTACAACTACGAGCAGTACTTC. The variable domain in full, with the rest retrieved from reference TRBV28 and TRBJ2-7, is DVKVTQSSRYLVKRTGEKVFLECVQDMDHENMFWYRQDPGLGLRLIYFSYDVKMKEKGDIPEGYSVSREKKERFSLILESASTNQTSMYLCASSLVLDRATSYNYEQYFGPGTRLTVT.